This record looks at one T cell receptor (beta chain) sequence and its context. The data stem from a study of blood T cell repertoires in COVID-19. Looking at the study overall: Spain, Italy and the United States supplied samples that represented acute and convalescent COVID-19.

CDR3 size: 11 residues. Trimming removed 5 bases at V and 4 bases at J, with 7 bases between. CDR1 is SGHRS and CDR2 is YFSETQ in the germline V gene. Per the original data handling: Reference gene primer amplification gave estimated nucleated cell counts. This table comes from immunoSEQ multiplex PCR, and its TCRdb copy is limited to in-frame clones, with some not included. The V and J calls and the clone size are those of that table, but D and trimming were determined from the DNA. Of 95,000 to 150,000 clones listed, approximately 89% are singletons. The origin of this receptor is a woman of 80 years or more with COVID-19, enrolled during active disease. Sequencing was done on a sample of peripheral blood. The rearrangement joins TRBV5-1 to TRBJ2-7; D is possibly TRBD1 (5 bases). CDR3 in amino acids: CASSQGYEQYF. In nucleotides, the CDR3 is TGCGCCAGCAGTCAGGGTTACGAGCAGTACTTC.